This paragraph reports one TCR beta chain. Its antigen is unknown. Profiling that covered TCR beta VDJ and CDR3 relied on genomic DNA as its template. TCRdb independently ran MiXCR on the reads; one entry per CDR3 protein. The sample lists about 130,000 distinct CDR3 sequences, around 48% occurring once. The data belong to a study of CD8+CD57+ T cells in acquired aplastic anemia. Study-wide context: Quantities of DNA derived from sorted CD4+ and CD8+ cells averaged approximately 3.5 ug.

The CDR3 is 16 residues long. V dropped 5 bases and J dropped 3; count of bases not matched to a gene: 7. In germline, CDR1 is SGHTA, CDR2 FQGTGA. Study observations and caveats: Overlap between patients and controls comprised twenty-nine CD8+ CDR3 sequences.

This receptor was taken from a human donor in good health, serving as a control. The chain couples TRBV7-3 to TRBJ1-1, with 12 nucleotides matching TRBD1. Sequenced: sorted CD4+, CD8+, or CD8+CD57+ T cells (not recorded which) from PBMCs. CDR3 coding DNA: TGTGCCAGCAGCCCCCGGGGACAGGGGGCGGACACTGAAGCTTTCTTT. Its translation is CASSPRGQGADTEAFF. Drawing the rest from reference TRBV7-3 and TRBJ1-1, the complete variable domain is GAGVSQTPSNKVTEKGKYVELRCDPISGHTALYWYRQSLGQGPEFLIYFQGTGAADDSGLPNDRFFAVRPEGSVSTLKIQRTERGDSAVYLCASSPRGQGADTEAFFGQGTRLTVV.